Following are 32 T cell receptor beta chains from one sample sequenced in a study of PD-L1 blockade in urothelial cancer. As to time point: pretreatment peripheral blood. Using immunoSEQ multiplex PCR, the repertoire was profiled, and TCRdb retains in-frame clones only, with some absent. The sample holds tens of thousands of clones, 81% seen once. Sequenced material: PBMCs, taken around atezolizumab (anti-PD-L1) treatment. These receptors originate from a man aged 70 or older with urothelial cancer.

V is TRBV16 and J is TRBJ1-5; 9 positions match TRBD1. The V gene's germline CDR1 is KGHSY and CDR2 FQNENV. The V and J ends lost 4 bases and 5 bases, in that order; junction bases with no gene match: 3. The CDR3 contains 14 residues. The CDR3 region is CASSRGQGYQPQHF. The CDR3, as DNA: TGTGCCAGCAGCCGGGGACAGGGCTATCAGCCCCAGCATTTT.

The V and J genes are TRBV5-6 and TRBJ2-3; 7 bases align to TRBD2. This CDR3 contains 18 residues. Trimming at V came to 3 bases and at J to 2 bases, leaving 15 bases not matched to a gene. Per germline, CDR1 SGHDT and CDR2 YYEEEE. The CDR3 region is CASSYRTLASGNTDTQYF. As DNA, the CDR3 is TGTGCCAGCAGCTATCGGACCCTAGCTAGCGGCAACACAGATACGCAGTATTTT. Complete variable domain (other parts from reference TRBV5-6 and TRBJ2-3): DAGVTQSPTHLIKTRGQQVTLRCSPKSGHDTVSWYQQALGQGPQFIFQYYEEEERQRGNFPDRFSGHQFPNYSSELNVNALLLGDSALYLCASSYRTLASGNTDTQYFGPGTRLTVL.

The J gene is TRBJ2-1, the V gene TRBV30; 8 bases line up with TRBD2. Germline CDR1 and CDR2: GTSNPN and SVGIG (reference sequence). This CDR3 contains 18 residues. After removal of 8 bases from V and 0 bases from J, the junction contained 18 bases not matched to a gene. The CDR3 nucleotides are TGTGCCCTTAGTGGGTCTAGCGGGCAGATTAGCTCCTACAATGAGCAGTTCTTC. It is translated as CALSGSSGQISSYNEQFF.

The chain carries TRBV5-1 and TRBJ2-1; 8 positions agree with TRBD2. Trimming at V came to 4 bases and at J to 4 bases, leaving 10 bases not matched to a gene. The CDR3 loop spans 16 amino acids. Germline CDR1 SGHRS, CDR2 YFSETQ. CDR3 nucleotides: TGCGCCAGCAGCCGTATCTCGGGGGGGCTGTACAATGAGCAGTTCTTC. It specifies CASSRISGGLYNEQFF.

The chain is built from TRBV10-3 and TRBJ1-2, with TRBD1 matching over 9 bases. The CDR3 loop spans 14 amino acids. Per germline, CDR1 ENHRY and CDR2 SYGVKD. After removal of 11 bases from V and 0 bases from J, the junction contained 7 bases not matched to a gene. The CDR3 region has the DNA TGTGCCTCGGGGGGACAGGGAGCTAACTATGGCTACACCTTC. It is translated as CASGGQGANYGYTF.

This clone was seen a single time. The gene calls are TRBV29-1 and TRBJ2-1; 10 bases are shared with TRBD1. The V gene end was trimmed by 6 bases and the J gene end by 5 bases; junction bases not matched to a gene: 7. Germline-derived CDR1 and CDR2 are SQVTM and ANQGSEA. The CDR3 consists of 14 residues. The CDR3 nucleotides are TGCAGCGTCCAGGGACAGGGGAGGGACAATGAGCAGTTCTTC. Protein: CSVQGQGRDNEQFF.

The CDR3 here is CAWSPGIAGGEQFF. CDR3 bases: TGTGCCTGGAGTCCTGGGATAGCGGGAGGTGAGCAGTTCTTC. The rearrangement uses TRBV30 and TRBJ2-1, with 10 bases lining up with TRBD2. The V gene end was trimmed by 2 bases and the J gene end by 9 bases; junction bases not matched to a gene: 7. Germline V gene lookup returns CDR1 GTSNPN and CDR2 SVGIG (reference sequence). This CDR3 contains 14 residues.

This clone has a handful of counts. The CDR3 here is CASSVGQGPSYEQYF. The CDR3, as DNA: TGTGCCAGCAGCGTAGGACAGGGCCCCTCCTACGAGCAGTACTTC. This sequence joins TRBV9 and TRBJ2-7; 7 positions agree with TRBD1. Germline CDR1 is SGDLS and CDR2 is YYNGEE. The CDR3 sequence is 15 residues long. Unmatched junction bases numbered 3, after V lost 0 bases and J lost 0 bases.

The rearrangement joins TRBV29-1 to TRBJ1-5; 7 nucleotides agree with TRBD1. Germline V gene lookup returns CDR1 SQVTM and CDR2 ANQGSEA. The junction had 7 bases not matched to a gene; V was cut back by 4 bases and J by 1 base. The CDR3 covers 15 residues. The CDR3 DNA reads as TGCAGCGTTGGAGCAGGGGGTGGAAGCAATCAGCCCCAGCATTTT. Translated, it gives CSVGAGGGSNQPQHF.

The rearrangement joins TRBV27 to TRBJ1-6, with D tentatively TRBD1 (6 bases). The CDR3 contains 15 residues. Germline CDR1 reads MNHEY; CDR2 reads SMNVEV (reference sequence). V was trimmed by 2 bases and J by 6 bases, leaving 11 bases between them. CDR3 DNA sequence: TGTGCCAGCAGTTTAAGGAGCAGGGGTAATTCACCCCTCCACTTT. Its translation: CASSLRSRGNSPLHF.

This chain uses TRBV5-1 with TRBJ2-3; TRBD1 matches at 9 bases. From germline, CDR1 is SGHRS and CDR2 YFSETQ. This CDR3 has 16 residues. J gave up 2 bases and V 4 bases, and 8 bases lay outside the gene matches. The chain's CDR3 is CASSAWTGAITDTQYF. CDR3 in DNA: TGCGCCAGCAGCGCCTGGACAGGGGCCATCACAGATACGCAGTATTTT.

The genes are TRBV2 and TRBJ2-3; D is possibly TRBD2 (7 bases). The CDR3 is 16 amino acids. Per the germline V gene, CDR1 is SNHLY and CDR2 is FYNNEI. V shed 0 bases and J shed 8 bases, with 18 bases lying between them. CDR3 residues: CASSEAQRGGRATQYF. The CDR3, as DNA: TGTGCCAGCAGTGAAGCGCAGAGGGGGGGCAGGGCTACGCAGTATTTT. The complete variable domain, with remaining parts taken from reference TRBV2 and TRBJ2-3, reads EPEVTQTPSHQVTQMGQEVILRCVPISNHLYFYWYRQILGQKVEFLVSFYNNEISEKSEIFDDQFSVERPDGSNFTLKIRSTKLEDSAMYFCASSEAQRGGRATQYFGPGTRLTVL.

In this sample, this clone turned up a few times. The rearrangement joins TRBV2 to TRBJ2-5; 9 positions match TRBD1. The length of the CDR3 is 13 residues. CDR1 is SNHLY, CDR2 FYNNEI, per germline. The V gene end was trimmed by 9 bases and the J gene end by 3 bases; junction bases not matched to a gene: 5. The CDR3, as DNA: TGTGCCAGGAGGGACAGGGTGGAAGAGACCCAGTACTTC. Translation gives CARRDRVEETQYF.

The CDR3 region has the DNA TGTGCCAGGAAGAGTGGGAGGAGAGCCAAAAACATTCAGTACTTC. Translating it yields CARKSGRRAKNIQYF. The chain couples TRBV19 to TRBJ2-4; a possible D gene is TRBD2 (6 bases). CDR1 and CDR2 from the germline V gene are LNHDA and SQIVND (reference sequence). Trimming removed 9 bases from V and 0 bases from J, with 15 bases in between. The CDR3 runs to 15 residues.

This chain links TRBV6-5 with TRBJ1-6, with 9 positions matching TRBD1. This CDR3 has 14 residues. J gave up 10 bases and V 5 bases, and 6 bases lay outside the gene matches. Germline-derived CDR1 and CDR2 are MNHEY and SVGAGI. CDR3 loop: CASSPGTGSSPLHF. Written as DNA, the CDR3 is TGTGCCAGCAGTCCCGGGACAGGGTCCTCACCCCTCCACTTT.

The rearrangement joins TRBV12-5 to TRBJ2-7; 8 bases map to TRBD1. Germline V gives CDR1 LGHNT, CDR2 FRNRAP. V lost 3 bases to trimming and J lost 6 bases; unmatched junction nucleotides: 13. This CDR3 spans 16 amino acids. The CDR3 loop is CASGLVLRTGPTEQYF. In DNA form, the CDR3 reads TGTGCTAGTGGTTTAGTCCTGAGGACAGGGCCCACCGAGCAGTACTTC.

V and J are TRBV9 and TRBJ2-7; D possibly corresponds to TRBD1 (8 bases). V shed 2 bases and J shed 0 bases, with 15 bases lying between them. CDR1 SGDLS and CDR2 YYNGEE come from the germline V gene. The CDR3 contains 16 residues. The CDR3 sequence: CASSVGGTGFSYEQYF. The CDR3, as DNA: TGTGCCAGCAGCGTGGGGGGGACAGGATTCTCCTACGAGCAGTACTTC.

This sequence joins TRBV7-3 and TRBJ2-7; D is ambiguous. There are 14 residues in the CDR3. The germline V gene encodes CDR1 SGHTA and CDR2 FQGTGA. Trimming removed 7 bases at V and 0 bases at J, with 13 bases between. CDR3 sequence reads: CASIPGSFSYEQYF. In DNA form, the CDR3 reads TGTGCCAGCATCCCTGGTAGTTTCTCCTACGAGCAGTACTTC.

The rearrangement uses TRBV6-1 and TRBJ2-7; 9 bases are shared with TRBD2. The junction had 3 bases not matched to a gene; V was cut back by 2 bases and J by 1 base. The germline CDR1 and CDR2 sequences are MNHNS and SASEGT. The length of the CDR3 is 15 residues. The chain's CDR3 is CASSEISGSSYEQYF. For the CDR3, the DNA is TGTGCCAGCAGTGAAATTAGCGGGAGTTCCTACGAGCAGTACTTC.

The chain is built from TRBV5-4 and TRBJ2-1; D is undetermined. This CDR3 has 16 residues. The germline V and J ends were trimmed by 4 bases and 6 bases, with 20 bases remaining between them. Per germline, CDR1 SGHNT and CDR2 YYREEE (reference sequence). Here the CDR3 reads CASSPSTVELVNEQFF. The CDR3 nucleotides are TGTGCCAGCAGCCCATCTACCGTAGAGTTGGTCAATGAGCAGTTCTTC.

This clone has only a few counts. The chain recombines TRBV10-3 with TRBJ2-7; 7 bases map to TRBD1. From germline, CDR1 is ENHRY and CDR2 SYGVKD. J lost 0 bases, V lost 6 bases, and 8 bases had no gene match. CDR3 length equals 15 residues. The CDR3 here is CAIRTTGASSYEQYF. The CDR3 nucleotides read TGTGCCATCAGAACCACAGGGGCCAGCTCCTACGAGCAGTACTTC.

The chain employs TRBV10-2 and TRBJ2-2, with 12 bases aligning to TRBD2. V gave up 6 bases and J gave up 8 bases; unmatched junction bases: 7. This CDR3 has 15 amino acids. Germline lookup yields CDR1 WSHSY and CDR2 SAAADI. This CDR3 is CASSVGLAGPGELFF. CDR3 coding DNA: TGCGCCAGCAGCGTTGGACTAGCGGGGCCTGGGGAGCTGTTTTTT.

The V and J genes are TRBV6-1 and TRBJ2-1; no firm D call. The CDR3 is made up of 11 amino acids. CDR1 MNHNS and CDR2 SASEGT come from the germline V gene. V was clipped by 5 bases and J by 8 bases, with 7 bases between them. The DNA for the CDR3 is TGTGCCAGCAGTCTGAGCTATGAGCAGTTCTTC. Residues: CASSLSYEQFF.

The genes are TRBV7-3 and TRBJ2-1, with D maybe TRBD1 (5 bases). CDR1 is SGHTA and CDR2 is FQGTGA in the germline V gene. The V gene lost 2 bases and the J gene lost 6 bases, with 11 bases spanning the gap. The CDR3 sequence is 14 residues long. In nucleotides, the CDR3 is TGTGCCAGCAGCTTAGAAGGGGCGAGCAATGAGCAGTTCTTC. It is translated as CASSLEGASNEQFF.

CDR3 DNA: TGTGCCAGCAGCTTGGAGGGAGCGGTCTACAATGAGCAGTTCTTC. Translation gives CASSLEGAVYNEQFF. J is TRBJ2-1 and V is TRBV5-8; tentative D call: TRBD2 (5 bases). Germline values: CDR1 SGHTS, CDR2 YDEGEE. The CDR3 length is 15 residues. Trimming took off 0 bases at V and 3 bases at J, with 10 bases between the two ends.

J is TRBJ1-2 and V is TRBV10-2; TRBD1 matches 7 bases. Trimming cost V 6 bases and J 8 bases; bases outside gene matches: 12. The CDR3 runs to 14 residues. The germline V gene has CDR1 WSHSY and CDR2 SAAADI. The CDR3 loop is CASRDRENLGGYTF. CDR3 sequence (DNA): TGCGCCAGCAGAGACAGGGAGAACCTGGGGGGCTACACCTTC.

This rearrangement joins TRBV9 to TRBJ2-2; D is unresolved. Germline V gives CDR1 SGDLS, CDR2 YYNGEE. The CDR3 length is 16 residues. V was cut by 1 base and J by 0 bases, with 10 bases left in between. CDR3 amino acids: CASSVNQASNTGELFF. CDR3 bases: TGTGCCAGCAGCGTAAACCAGGCTTCGAACACCGGGGAGCTGTTTTTT.

CDR3 DNA: TGTGCCAGCAGCCCAGGGGGCGGGGAAAGGAGCTACACCTTC. Its protein product is CASSPGGGERSYTF. V and J are TRBV5-6 and TRBJ1-2; 8 nucleotides agree with TRBD1. The J segment lost 9 bases and the V segment lost 4 bases, leaving 11 bases of the junction unmatched. The CDR3 totals 14 residues. The germline gives CDR1 SGHDT, CDR2 YYEEEE.

CDR3 sequence reads: CASSYRPGADTQYF. CDR3 bases: TGTGCCAGCAGTTACCGCCCGGGGGCAGATACGCAGTATTTT. The V gene is TRBV6-5, the J gene TRBJ2-3, with D perhaps matching TRBD2 (6 bases). The V gene's germline CDR1 is MNHEY and CDR2 SVGAGI. V was clipped by 2 bases and J by 4 bases, with 10 bases between them. This CDR3 has 14 residues.

V gene TRBV2 combines with J gene TRBJ2-1; 8 bases map to TRBD1. Germline lookup yields CDR1 SNHLY and CDR2 FYNNEI. This CDR3 contains 14 residues. V lost 5 bases and J lost 6; bases outside the gene matches: 6. The CDR3 coding sequence is TGTGCCAGCAGTAGGACAGGGTCCAGCAATGAGCAGTTCTTC. This sequence encodes CASSRTGSSNEQFF.

The J gene is TRBJ2-2, the V gene TRBV7-2, with D possibly being TRBD1 (5 bases). Germline V gene lookup returns CDR1 SGHTA and CDR2 FQGNSA. Deletions cut 5 bases from V and 4 bases from J, with 14 bases between. The length of the CDR3 is 15 residues. The CDR3 DNA sequence: TGTGCCAGCAGCCCCCAGACAGAGAGCACCGGGGAGCTGTTTTTT. Translated: CASSPQTESTGELFF.

This chain links TRBV6-1 with TRBJ2-5; TRBD1 matches at 7 bases. Per germline, CDR1 MNHNS and CDR2 SASEGT. Trimming removed 8 bases from V and 1 base from J; junction bases left unmatched: 10. The length of the CDR3 is 15 residues. This chain's CDR3 is CASHLDRILQETQYF. Written as DNA, the CDR3 is TGTGCCAGCCATCTGGACAGGATACTCCAAGAGACCCAGTACTTC.